This T cell receptor (beta chain) emerged from a study of control samples from healthy donors and cancer patients. Sequenced by immunoSEQ multiplex PCR; TCRdb stores in-frame clones only, minus some. Of about 120,000 clones in the sample, roughly 88% were seen once. CDR1 and CDR2 from the germline V gene are SNHLY and FYNNEI. This CDR3 comprises 14 residues. J was trimmed by 6 bases and V by 9 bases; bases with no gene match: 7. Sequenced material: blood. V and J are TRBV2 and TRBJ1-6; TRBD1 matches 8 bases. The origin of this receptor is a middle-aged man in good health. CDR3 sequence: CASKDRVGNSPLHF. The CDR3 region has the DNA TGTGCCAGTAAGGACAGGGTGGGTAATTCACCCCTCCACTTT.